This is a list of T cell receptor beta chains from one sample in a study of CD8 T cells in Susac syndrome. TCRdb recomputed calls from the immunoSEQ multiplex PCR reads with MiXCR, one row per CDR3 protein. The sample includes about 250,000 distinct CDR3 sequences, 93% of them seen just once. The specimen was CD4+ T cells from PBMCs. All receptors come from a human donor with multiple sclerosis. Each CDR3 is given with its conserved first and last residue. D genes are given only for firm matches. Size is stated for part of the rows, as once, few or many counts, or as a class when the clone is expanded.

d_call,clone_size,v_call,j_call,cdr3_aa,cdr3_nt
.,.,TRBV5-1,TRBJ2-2,CASSRGGGSGELFF,TGCGCCAGCAGCCGGGGTGGGGGATCCGGGGAGCTGTTTTTT
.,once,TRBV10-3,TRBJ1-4,CAISESGAGANEKLFF,TGTGCCATCAGTGAGTCGGGGGCAGGTGCTAATGAAAAACTGTTTTTT
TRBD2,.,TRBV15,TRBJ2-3,CATSASGTDTQYF,TGTGCCACCAGCGCTAGCGGAACAGATACGCAGTATTTT
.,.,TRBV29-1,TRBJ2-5,CSVDSGYQETQYF,TGCAGCGTTGACTCCGGGTACCAAGAGACCCAGTACTTC
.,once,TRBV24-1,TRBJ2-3,CATSDFGAGYTDTQYF,TGTGCCACCAGTGATTTTGGGGCGGGGTACACAGATACGCAGTATTTT
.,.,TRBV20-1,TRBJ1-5,CSAGIGVGQPQHF,TGCAGTGCTGGGATTGGGGTTGGTCAGCCCCAGCATTTT
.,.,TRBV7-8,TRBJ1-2,CASSFSGFYGYTF,TGTGCCAGCAGCTTCTCGGGATTCTATGGCTACACCTTC
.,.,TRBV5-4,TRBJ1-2,CASSLDGIYGYTF,TGTGCCAGCAGCTTGGATGGGATCTATGGCTACACCTTC
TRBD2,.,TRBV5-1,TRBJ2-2,CASSGSGAGELFF,TGCGCCAGCAGCGGAAGCGGGGCCGGGGAGCTGTTTTTT
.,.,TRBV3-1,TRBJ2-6,CASTYSRSGANVLTF,TGTGCCAGCACCTACAGTAGGTCTGGGGCCAACGTCCTGACTTTC
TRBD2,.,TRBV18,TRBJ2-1,CASSLTSGAGDEQFF,TGTGCCAGCTCGCTAACTAGCGGGGCGGGGGATGAGCAGTTCTTC
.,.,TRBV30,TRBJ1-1,CAWSNLGTLDVNTEAFF,TGTGCCTGGAGCAACCTTGGGACGTTAGATGTGAACACTGAAGCTTTCTTT
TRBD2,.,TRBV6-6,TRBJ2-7,CASSYSGGFSYEQYF,TGTGCCAGCAGTTACTCGGGGGGGTTCTCCTACGAGCAGTACTTC
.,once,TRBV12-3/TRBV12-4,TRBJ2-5,CASRNRLQETQYF,TGTGCCAGCAGAAACAGGCTCCAAGAGACCCAGTACTTC
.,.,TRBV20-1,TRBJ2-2,CSARSGTGELFF,TGCAGTGCTAGAAGCGGGACCGGGGAGCTGTTTTTT
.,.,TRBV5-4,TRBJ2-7,CASSLDHSEQYF,TGTGCCAGCAGCTTAGACCATTCCGAGCAGTACTTC
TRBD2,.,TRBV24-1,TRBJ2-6,CATSDRGQVSGGISGANVLTF,TGTGCCACCAGTGATCGGGGACAGGTTAGCGGGGGGATCTCTGGGGCCAACGTCCTGACTTTC
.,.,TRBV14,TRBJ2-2,CASSQGAANTGELFF,TGTGCCAGCAGCCAAGGAGCAGCGAACACCGGGGAGCTGTTTTTT
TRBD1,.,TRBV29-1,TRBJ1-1,CSVKTGGSTEAFF,TGCAGCGTCAAGACAGGGGGGAGCACTGAAGCTTTCTTT
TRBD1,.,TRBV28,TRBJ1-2,CASSGSGQGDYGYTF,TGTGCCAGCAGTGGTAGCGGACAGGGAGACTATGGCTACACCTTC
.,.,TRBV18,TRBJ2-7,CASSPRTDYYEQYF,TGTGCCAGCTCACCGAGGACAGATTACTACGAGCAGTACTTC
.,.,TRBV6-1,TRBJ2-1,CASSSLTRGSYNEQFF,TGTGCCAGCAGCTCCCTGACTAGAGGCTCCTACAATGAGCAGTTCTTC